The clone carrying this T cell receptor (beta chain) appeared a few times. Its antigen is unidentified. This entry belongs to a study of cytomegalovirus exposure and HLA in healthy donors. Study-level points and caveats: The study labeled more than 150 TCR beta chains cytomegalovirus-associated. Upon later analysis, TCR association rates were observed to vary by HLA locus, being highest for DRB1 and lowest for HLA-C. Association with HLA alleles at 0.05 false discovery rate was found for 16,951 TCR beta sequences in a later analysis. There was a cluster of highly shared sequence variants that was likely a sequencing artifact.

Both 60 Vbeta primers and 13 Jbeta primers went into the PCR. Some clones are missing from TCRdb's copy, which holds only in-frame ones; the method was immunoSEQ multiplex PCR. The profile shows around 100,000 clones, around 78% of them singletons. The CDR3 is made up of 16 amino acids. Trimming took off 4 bases at V and 7 bases at J, with 19 bases between the two ends. The germline V gene encodes CDR1 SGHVS and CDR2 FNYEAQ. The chain uses TRBV7-6 and TRBJ1-4, with D maybe TRBD1 (6 bases). The source of this sequence is a woman aged 40 to 49 in good health and CMV-seropositive. The sequenced material came from PBMCs. CDR3 sequence (DNA): TGTGCCAGCAGCTCGCCGACTGGACAGACGCCTGAAAAACTGTTTTTT. This translates into CASSSPTGQTPEKLFF.